Listed below are T cell receptor beta chains from one sample, sequenced in a study of PD-1 blockade in classical Hodgkin lymphoma. Sequencing used immunoSEQ multiplex PCR; TCRdb keeps in-frame clones, though not all of them. The sample shows approximately 25,000 clones, 80% to 85% of them seen only once. Sample: CD4+ T cells from blood, taken at baseline. Every receptor here comes from a human donor with classical Hodgkin lymphoma. Both conserved end residues are part of each CDR3. The D gene is left open where the match is weak. Rows give clone size only sometimes, using once, few, many, or a class for an expanded clone.

TRBJ1-2 | NA | NA | TRBV30 | TGTGCCTGGAGACCTCCGGGACGGTCCCTCTATGGCTACACCTTC | CAWRPPGRSLYGYTF
TRBJ2-1 | TRBD2 | NA | TRBV7-6 | TGTGCCAGCAGCTTAGTTGTTAGCGGGTACAATGAGCAGTTCTTC | CASSLVVSGYNEQFF
TRBJ2-4 | NA | few | TRBV11-3 | TGTGCCAGCAGCTTAGTGGGCGCGGTGAGCATTCAGTACTTC | CASSLVGAVSIQYF
TRBJ2-2 | NA | NA | TRBV4-3 | TGCGCCAGCAGCCCACGCCAGGATAGGGAGTACCCCGGGGAGCTGTTTTTT | CASSPRQDREYPGELFF
TRBJ2-1 | NA | NA | TRBV5-4 | TGTGCCAGCAGCTTGGGGGGGGGCGTATGGAATGAGCAGTTCTTC | CASSLGGGVWNEQFF
TRBJ2-7 | NA | NA | TRBV14 | TGTGCCAGCTCCTTCGGGGAACGGGGCGAGCAGTACTTC | CASSFGERGEQYF
TRBJ2-7 | NA | NA | TRBV6-5 | TGTGCCAGCAGGCCTCCGGGAGCAACGGGGGAGCAGTACTTC | CASRPPGATGEQYF
TRBJ2-3 | TRBD1 | NA | TRBV29-1 | TGCAGCGTTGGGACCGGGACAGTCACAGATACGCAGTATTTT | CSVGTGTVTDTQYF
TRBJ1-4 | NA | once | TRBV4-3 | TGCGCCAGCAGCCGCCTAATGGCACGGAATAATGAAAAACTGTTTTTT | CASSRLMARNNEKLFF
TRBJ1-2 | NA | NA | TRBV5-1 | TGCGCCAGCAGCTTGGCCGGACAGGGCTACACCTTC | CASSLAGQGYTF
TRBJ2-3 | TRBD1 | NA | TRBV5-5 | TGTGCCAGCAGCTTGGTAGGGGGCCTGGCAGATACGCAGTATTTT | CASSLVGGLADTQYF
TRBJ2-7 | TRBD1 | NA | TRBV6-5 | TGTGCCAGCAGTTACTCGCCCGGACAGGGCTACGAGCAGTACTTC | CASSYSPGQGYEQYF
TRBJ2-7 | TRBD1 | NA | TRBV7-9 | TGTGCCAGCAGCTTACAGGGGGCTTCCTACGAGCAGTACTTC | CASSLQGASYEQYF